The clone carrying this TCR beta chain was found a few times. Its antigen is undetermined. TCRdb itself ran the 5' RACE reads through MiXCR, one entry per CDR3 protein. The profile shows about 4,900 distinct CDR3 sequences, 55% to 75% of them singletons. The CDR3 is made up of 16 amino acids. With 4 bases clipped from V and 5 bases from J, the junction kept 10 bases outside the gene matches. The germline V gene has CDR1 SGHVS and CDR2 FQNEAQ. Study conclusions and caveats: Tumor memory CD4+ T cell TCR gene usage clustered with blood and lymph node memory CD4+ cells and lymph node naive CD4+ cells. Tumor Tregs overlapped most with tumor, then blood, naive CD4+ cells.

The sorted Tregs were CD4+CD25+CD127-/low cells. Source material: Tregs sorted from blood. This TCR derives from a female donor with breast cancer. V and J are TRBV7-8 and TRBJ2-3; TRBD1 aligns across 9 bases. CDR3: CASSSLRSDRGDTQYF. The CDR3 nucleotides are TGTGCCAGCAGCTCGCTGCGGTCGGACAGGGGAGATACGCAGTATTTT.